What follows are 10 T cell receptor beta chains derived from one specimen sequenced in a study of CD8+ T cells in alopecia areata. Following RNA extraction, reverse transcription yielded cDNA that acted as the sequencing template. TCRdb's copy holds only in-frame clones and misses some; the assay was immunoSEQ multiplex PCR. The sample has approximately 150,000 clones, 45% to 60% seen once. Sequencing was performed on CD4+ T cells sorted from blood. These receptors came from a human donor in good health.

V gene TRBV28 combines with J gene TRBJ2-3; D remains unclear. Germline CDR1 is MDHEN and CDR2 is SYDVKM. V was cut by 7 bases and J by 4 bases, with 12 bases left in between. CDR3 length: 13 residues. The CDR3 DNA sequence: TGTGCCAGCATTTCCCTAGTCCCAGATACGCAGTATTTT. As protein: CASISLVPDTQYF.

The chain has TRBV27 and TRBJ2-2; 7 positions match TRBD1. The germline CDR1 and CDR2 sequences are MNHEY and SMNVEV (reference sequence). The V gene end was trimmed by 5 bases and the J gene end by 3 bases; junction bases not matched to a gene: 6. CDR3 size: 15 residues. The CDR3 nucleotides are TGTGCCAGCAGTCGTAGGGGGCATGACACCGGGGAGCTGTTTTTT. It is translated as CASSRRGHDTGELFF.

The chain uses TRBV5-6 and TRBJ2-5; perhaps TRBD2 as D (5 bases). The CDR3 consists of 14 residues. Trimming left V 1 base short and J 2 bases short, with 9 bases between. Germline V gene sequence: CDR1 SGHDT, CDR2 YYEEEE. The CDR3 protein is CASSLPRGQETQYF. In DNA form, the CDR3 reads TGTGCCAGCAGCTTGCCCCGGGGTCAAGAGACCCAGTACTTC.

The chain employs TRBV7-9 and TRBJ2-2; the D gene is possibly TRBD2 (6 bases). This CDR3 spans 12 amino acids. Deletions cut 5 bases from V and 5 bases from J, with 6 bases between. CDR1 is SEHNR, CDR2 FQNEAQ, per germline (reference sequence). Written as DNA, the CDR3 is TGTGCCAGCAGCCGGGGGACCGGGGAGCTGTTTTTT. It is translated as CASSRGTGELFF. Variable domain in full (rest from reference TRBV7-9 and TRBJ2-2): DTGVSQNPRHKITKRGQNVTFRCDPISEHNRLYWYRQTLGQGPEFLTYFQNEAQLEKSRLLSDRFSAERPKGSFSTLEIQRTEQGDSAMYLCASSRGTGELFFGEGSRLTVL.

The rearrangement joins TRBV7-7 to TRBJ2-1; 7 bases are a match to TRBD2. Per germline, CDR1 SSHAT and CDR2 FNYEAQ (reference sequence). Trimming removed 0 bases from V and 6 bases from J; junction bases left unmatched: 5. The CDR3 sequence is 15 residues long. The CDR3 nucleotides are TGTGCCAGCAGCTTAGCGCGGGAGACTAGCAATGAGCAGTTCTTC. This codes for CASSLARETSNEQFF.

This clone was counted between two and nine times. The chain combines TRBV19 with TRBJ2-1, with D perhaps TRBD1 (6 bases). The germline V gene encodes CDR1 LNHDA and CDR2 SQIVND (reference sequence). Trimming removed 7 bases from V and 4 bases from J, with 8 bases in between. The CDR3 is made up of 12 amino acids. In DNA, the CDR3 is TGTGCCAGTAAGGACAGATACAATGAGCAGTTCTTC. Residues: CASKDRYNEQFF.

The chain is built from TRBV14 and TRBJ2-5, with D possibly TRBD1 on 6 matching bases. Germline-derived CDR1 and CDR2 are SGHDN and FVKESK. The CDR3 loop spans 16 amino acids. Trimming pared 3 bases from V and 4 bases from J, leaving 18 bases between. The CDR3 here is CASSQGNRVRGETQYF. The CDR3 DNA follows: TGTGCCAGCAGCCAGGGAAACAGGGTACGAGGAGAGACCCAGTACTTC.

The V and J genes are TRBV14 and TRBJ1-2, with D maybe TRBD1 (5 bases). The CDR3 spans 13 residues. V lost 4 bases, J lost 7 bases, and 13 bases lay in between. In germline, CDR1 is SGHDN, CDR2 FVKESK. The CDR3 loop is CASSLKRGVGYTF. Written as DNA, the CDR3 is TGTGCCAGCAGCCTGAAAAGGGGTGTTGGCTACACCTTC. Full variable domain (outside the CDR3, taken from reference TRBV14 and TRBJ1-2): EAGVTQFPSHSVIEKGQTVTLRCDPISGHDNLYWYRRVMGKEIKFLLHFVKESKQDESGMPNNRFLAERTGGTYSTLKVQPAELEDSGVYFCASSLKRGVGYTFGSGTRLTVV.

The chain recombines TRBV25-1 with TRBJ2-5, with TRBD2 as a possible D gene (5 bases). Germline-derived CDR1 and CDR2 are MGHDK and SYGVNS. CDR3 size: 14 residues. V was pared by 8 bases and J by 0 bases, with 13 bases between. CDR3 protein: CASGGGLYQETQYF. The DNA of the CDR3 is TGTGCCAGCGGCGGAGGCCTTTACCAAGAGACCCAGTACTTC.

This clone turned up a few times. The chain combines TRBV5-1 with TRBJ2-1; D not certain. Germline V lookup: CDR1 SGHRS, CDR2 YFSETQ. The CDR3 is made up of 14 amino acids. The V end was cut by 0 bases, the J end by 6 bases, with 10 bases between. This CDR3 reads CASSLEGWANEQFF. The CDR3 region has the DNA TGCGCCAGCAGCTTGGAGGGCTGGGCCAATGAGCAGTTCTTC.